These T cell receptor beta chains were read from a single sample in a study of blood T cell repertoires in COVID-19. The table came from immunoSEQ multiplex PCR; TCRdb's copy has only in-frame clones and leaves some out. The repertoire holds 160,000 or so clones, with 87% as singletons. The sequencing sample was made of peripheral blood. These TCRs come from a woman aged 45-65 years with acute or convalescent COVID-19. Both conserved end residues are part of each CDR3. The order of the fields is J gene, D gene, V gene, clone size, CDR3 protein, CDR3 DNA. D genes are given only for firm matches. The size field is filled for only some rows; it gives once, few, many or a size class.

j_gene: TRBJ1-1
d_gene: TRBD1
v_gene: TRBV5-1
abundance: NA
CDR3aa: CASSDGQGWENTEAFF
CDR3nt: TGCGCCAGCAGTGATGGACAGGGGTGGGAGAACACTGAAGCTTTCTTT

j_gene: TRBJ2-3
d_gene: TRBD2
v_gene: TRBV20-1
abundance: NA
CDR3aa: CSASGLAGGPSYTQYF
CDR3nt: TGCAGTGCTAGTGGGCTAGCGGGAGGGCCCTCATATACGCAGTATTTT

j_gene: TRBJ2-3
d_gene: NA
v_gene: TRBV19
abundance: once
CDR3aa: CASNVGPNTDTQYF
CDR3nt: TGTGCCAGTAACGTGGGGCCAAACACAGATACGCAGTATTTT

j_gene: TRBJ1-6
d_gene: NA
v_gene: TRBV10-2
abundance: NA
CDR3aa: CASSESASGSLHF
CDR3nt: TGCGCCAGCAGTGAGTCGGCCTCCGGGTCCCTCCACTTT

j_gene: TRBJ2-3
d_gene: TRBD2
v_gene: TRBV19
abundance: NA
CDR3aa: CASSIGTSGSDTQYF
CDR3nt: TGTGCCAGTAGTATAGGGACTAGCGGGTCGGATACGCAGTATTTT

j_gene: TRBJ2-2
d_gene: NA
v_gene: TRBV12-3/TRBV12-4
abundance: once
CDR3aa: CASSFGFGELFF
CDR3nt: TGTGCCAGCAGTTTCGGGTTCGGGGAGCTGTTTTTT

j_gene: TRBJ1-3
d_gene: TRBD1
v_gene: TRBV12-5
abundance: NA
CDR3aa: CASGDRAGLRNTIYF
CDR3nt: TGTGCTAGTGGAGACAGGGCTGGTCTTAGAAACACCATATATTTT

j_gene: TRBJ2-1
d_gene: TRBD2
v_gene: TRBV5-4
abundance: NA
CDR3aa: CASSSGGSSYNEQFF
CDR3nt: TGTGCCAGCAGCTCGGGAGGTAGCTCCTACAATGAGCAGTTCTTC

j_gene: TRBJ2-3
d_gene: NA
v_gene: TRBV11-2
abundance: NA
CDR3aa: CASSLLLRTDTQYF
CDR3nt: TGTGCCAGCAGCTTACTTTTACGGACAGATACGCAGTATTTT

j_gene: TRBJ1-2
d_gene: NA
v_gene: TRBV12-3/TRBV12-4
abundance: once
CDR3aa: CASSRGNGYTF
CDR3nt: TGTGCCAGCAGTCGGGGGAATGGCTACACCTTC

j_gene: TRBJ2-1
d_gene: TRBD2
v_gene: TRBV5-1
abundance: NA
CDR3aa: CASSSRLAGRYNEQFF
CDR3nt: TGCGCCAGCAGCTCCCGACTAGCGGGACGATACAATGAGCAGTTCTTC

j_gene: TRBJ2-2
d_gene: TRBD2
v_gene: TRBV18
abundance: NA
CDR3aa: CASSPTSGNTGELFF
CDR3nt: TGTGCCAGCTCACCGACTAGCGGGAACACCGGGGAGCTGTTTTTT

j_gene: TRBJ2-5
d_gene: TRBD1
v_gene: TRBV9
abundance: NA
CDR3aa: CASSRVGGQVVTQYF
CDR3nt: TGTGCCAGCAGCCGGGTGGGGGGACAGGTCGTAACCCAGTACTTC

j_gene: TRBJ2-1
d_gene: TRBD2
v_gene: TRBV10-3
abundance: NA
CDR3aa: CAISYNPGTSGNNEQFF
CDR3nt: TGTGCCATCAGCTATAATCCCGGGACTAGCGGCAACAATGAGCAGTTCTTC

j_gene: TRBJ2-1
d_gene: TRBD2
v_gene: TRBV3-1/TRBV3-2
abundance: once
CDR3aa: CASSQAGGYYNEQFF
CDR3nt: TGTGCCAGCAGCCAAGCGGGGGGATACTACAATGAGCAGTTCTTC

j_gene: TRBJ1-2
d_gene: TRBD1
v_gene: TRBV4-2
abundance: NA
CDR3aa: CASSQDYGTVYGYTF
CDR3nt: TGTGCCAGCAGCCAAGATTATGGGACAGTCTATGGCTACACCTTC

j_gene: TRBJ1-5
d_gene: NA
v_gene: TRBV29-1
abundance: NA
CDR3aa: CSVGVQGSQPQHF
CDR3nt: TGCAGCGTTGGGGTACAGGGAAGCCAGCCCCAGCATTTT

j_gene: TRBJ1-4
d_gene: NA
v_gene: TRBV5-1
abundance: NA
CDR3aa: CASSLAGGAEEKLFF
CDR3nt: TGCGCCAGCAGCTTGGCCGGGGGTGCAGAGGAAAAACTGTTTTTT

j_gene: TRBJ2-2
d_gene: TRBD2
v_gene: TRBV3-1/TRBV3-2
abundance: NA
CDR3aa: CASSRLAGNTGELFF
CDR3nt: TGTGCCAGCAGTCGACTAGCGGGCAACACCGGGGAGCTGTTTTTT

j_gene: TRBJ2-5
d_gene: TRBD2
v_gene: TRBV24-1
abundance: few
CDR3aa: CATSDPTGTSGGAGRTQYF
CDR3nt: TGTGCCACCAGTGATCCGACCGGGACTAGCGGGGGGGCCGGGAGGACCCAGTACTTC

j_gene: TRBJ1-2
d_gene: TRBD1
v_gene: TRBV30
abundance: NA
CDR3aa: CASWDSRLYGYTF
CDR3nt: TGTGCCTCGTGGGACAGTCGTCTCTATGGCTACACCTTC

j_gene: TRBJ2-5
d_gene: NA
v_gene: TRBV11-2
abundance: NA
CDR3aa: CASSLEGGAGGQWETQYF
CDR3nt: TGTGCCAGCAGCTTAGAAGGGGGGGCGGGCGGTCAATGGGAGACCCAGTACTTC

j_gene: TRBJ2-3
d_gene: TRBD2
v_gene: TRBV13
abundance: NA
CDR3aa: CASSFWTSGRRNTQYF
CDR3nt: TGTGCCAGCAGCTTCTGGACTAGCGGGAGAAGGAATACGCAGTATTTT

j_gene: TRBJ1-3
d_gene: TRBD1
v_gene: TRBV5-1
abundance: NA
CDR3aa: CASSQDRAGNTIYF
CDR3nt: TGCGCCAGCAGCCAAGACAGGGCTGGAAACACCATATATTTT

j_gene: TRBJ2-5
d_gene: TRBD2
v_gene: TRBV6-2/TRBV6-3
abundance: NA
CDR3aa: CASSPWALGTSGRQIGQETQYF
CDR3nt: TGTGCCAGCAGCCCGTGGGCTCTCGGGACTAGCGGGAGGCAAATTGGCCAAGAGACCCAGTACTTC

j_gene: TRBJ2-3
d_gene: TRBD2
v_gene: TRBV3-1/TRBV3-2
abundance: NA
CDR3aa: CASSHKGLAKDTQYF
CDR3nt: TGTGCCAGCAGCCACAAAGGACTAGCGAAAGATACGCAGTATTTT

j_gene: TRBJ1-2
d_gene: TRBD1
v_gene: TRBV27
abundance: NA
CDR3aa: CASSPGTGYGYTF
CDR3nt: TGTGCCAGCAGCCCCGGGACAGGCTATGGCTACACCTTC

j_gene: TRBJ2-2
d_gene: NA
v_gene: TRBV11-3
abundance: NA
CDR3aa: CASSLVWSGELFF
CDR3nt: TGTGCCAGCAGCTTAGTCTGGAGCGGGGAGCTGTTTTTT

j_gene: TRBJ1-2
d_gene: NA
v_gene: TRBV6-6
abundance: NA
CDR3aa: CASRRQLPYGYTF
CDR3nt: TGTGCCAGCAGACGACAGTTACCCTATGGCTACACCTTC

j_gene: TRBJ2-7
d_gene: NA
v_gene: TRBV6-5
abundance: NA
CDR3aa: CASRHSYEQYF
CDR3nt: TGTGCCAGCAGGCACTCTTACGAGCAGTACTTC

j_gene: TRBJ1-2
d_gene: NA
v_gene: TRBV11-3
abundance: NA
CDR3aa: CASSLEQNYGYTF
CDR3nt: TGTGCCAGCAGCTTAGAACAGAACTATGGCTACACCTTC

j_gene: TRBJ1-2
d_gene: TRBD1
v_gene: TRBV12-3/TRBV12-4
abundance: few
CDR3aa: CASSAGTGVGYTF
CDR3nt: TGTGCCAGCAGTGCCGGGACAGGGGTCGGCTACACCTTC

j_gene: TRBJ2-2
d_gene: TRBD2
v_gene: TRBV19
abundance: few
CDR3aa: CASSATSGGNTGELFF
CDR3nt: TGTGCCAGTAGTGCAACTAGCGGGGGAAACACCGGGGAGCTGTTTTTT

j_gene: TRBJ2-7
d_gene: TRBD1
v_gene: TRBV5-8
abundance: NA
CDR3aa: CASSYNPGQGGYEQYF
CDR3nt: TGTGCCAGCAGCTATAACCCGGGACAGGGTGGGTACGAGCAGTACTTC

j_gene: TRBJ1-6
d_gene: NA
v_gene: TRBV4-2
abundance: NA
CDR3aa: CASSRLQNSPLHF
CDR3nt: TGTGCCAGCAGCCGCCTTCAGAATTCACCCCTCCACTTT

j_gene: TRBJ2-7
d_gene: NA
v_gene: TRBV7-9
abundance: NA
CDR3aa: CASSHNMAGQYF
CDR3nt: TGTGCCAGCAGCCACAACATGGCTGGGCAGTACTTC

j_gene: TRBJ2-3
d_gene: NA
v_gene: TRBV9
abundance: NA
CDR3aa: CASSSGDFLPDTQYF
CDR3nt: TGTGCCAGCAGCTCGGGGGACTTCCTACCAGATACGCAGTATTTT

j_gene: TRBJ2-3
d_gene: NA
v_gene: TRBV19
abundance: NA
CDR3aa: CASSRASRSDTQYF
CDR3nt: TGTGCCAGTAGCCGTGCTAGTCGTTCAGATACGCAGTATTTT

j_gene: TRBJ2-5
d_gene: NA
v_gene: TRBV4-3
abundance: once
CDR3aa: CASSQDHAGWETQYF
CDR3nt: TGCGCCAGCAGCCAAGATCACGCAGGATGGGAGACCCAGTACTTC

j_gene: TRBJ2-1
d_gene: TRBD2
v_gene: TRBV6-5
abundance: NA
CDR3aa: CASSYTAGAEQFF
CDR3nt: TGTGCCAGCAGTTACACTGCGGGAGCTGAGCAGTTCTTC

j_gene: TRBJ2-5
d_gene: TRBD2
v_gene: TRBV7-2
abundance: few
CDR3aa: CASSFLGTSGRSQETQYF
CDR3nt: TGTGCCAGCAGTTTTCTCGGGACTAGCGGGAGATCGCAAGAGACCCAGTACTTC

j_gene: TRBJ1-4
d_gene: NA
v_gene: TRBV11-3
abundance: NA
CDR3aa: CASSLEGGSTNEKLFF
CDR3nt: TGTGCCAGCAGCTTAGAGGGAGGGTCAACTAATGAAAAACTGTTTTTT

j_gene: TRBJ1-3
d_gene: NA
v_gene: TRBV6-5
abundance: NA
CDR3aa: CASSYSRGSGNTIYF
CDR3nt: TGTGCCAGCAGTTACTCCAGGGGCTCTGGAAACACCATATATTTT

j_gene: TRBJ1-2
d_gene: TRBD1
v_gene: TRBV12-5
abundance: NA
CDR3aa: CASGLVVGQGALNYGYTF
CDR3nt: TGTGCTAGTGGTTTGGTCGTGGGACAGGGGGCGTTAAACTATGGCTACACCTTC

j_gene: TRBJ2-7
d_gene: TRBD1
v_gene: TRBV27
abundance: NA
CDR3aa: CASSFGTGGYEQYF
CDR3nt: TGTGCCAGCAGTTTTGGTACAGGGGGGTACGAGCAGTACTTC